Each of the 11 T cell receptor beta chains below was sequenced from the same sample in a study of blood T cells in healthy people across ages. The use of a sample-barcoded 5' primer and a J-beta primer mix characterized a second PCR of about 6 to 11 cycles. TCRdb used MiXCR to reprocess the 5' RACE reads, holding one entry per CDR3 protein. The sample has around 1,000,000 distinct CDR3 sequences, around two fifths seen once. The sequenced sample consisted of blood. These TCRs come from a man between 18 and 35 years old in good health.

This clonotype appeared a few times. The chain is built from TRBV28 and TRBJ2-1, with 7 bases identical to TRBD1. Per germline, CDR1 MDHEN and CDR2 SYDVKM. Trimming removed 6 bases from V and 8 bases from J; junction bases left unmatched: 13. The CDR3 sequence is 15 residues long. CDR3 protein: CASSQPRQGSHEQFF. Written as DNA, the CDR3 is TGTGCCAGCAGCCAACCTCGACAGGGATCCCATGAGCAGTTCTTC.

The genes are TRBV18 and TRBJ1-1; a possible D gene is TRBD1 (5 bases). Trimming took off 0 bases at V and 11 bases at J, with 13 bases between the two ends. In germline, CDR1 is KGHSH, CDR2 LQKENI. CDR3 length: 13 residues. CDR3 bases: TGTGCCAGCTCACCACCGGGACCTACTACGGCTTTCTTT. Protein sequence: CASSPPGPTTAFF.

J is TRBJ1-2 and V is TRBV19, with 7 nucleotides matching TRBD1. Trimming removed 8 bases from V and 8 bases from J; junction bases left unmatched: 8. CDR3 size: 12 residues. Germline V lookup: CDR1 LNHDA, CDR2 SQIVND (reference sequence). The CDR3 bases are TGTGCCAGTGGAGACAGGGTATTGGGCTACACCTTC. Protein sequence: CASGDRVLGYTF.

This clonotype was recorded a few times. The chain is built from TRBV2 and TRBJ1-1, with 8 bases identical to TRBD1. With 8 bases clipped from V and 7 bases from J, the junction kept 12 bases outside the gene matches. Looked up from germline, CDR1 is SNHLY and CDR2 is FYNNEI. The CDR3 consists of 14 residues. The CDR3 loop reads CASGQGSGRNEAFF. The CDR3 nucleotides read TGTGCCAGCGGACAGGGTTCAGGGAGGAATGAAGCTTTCTTT. Based on the CDR3 plus reference TRBV2 and TRBJ1-1, the full variable domain is EPEVTQTPSHQVTQMGQEVILRCVPISNHLYFYWYRQILGQKVEFLVSFYNNEISEKSEIFDDQFSVERPDGSNFTLKIRSTKLEDSAMYFCASGQGSGRNEAFFGQGTRLTVV.

This clonotype has more than one count but fewer than ten. This chain links TRBV20-1 with TRBJ2-1; D ambiguous. Between the trimmed V and J ends, which lost 6 bases and 10 bases, there was a span of 16 bases. CDR1 is DFQATT and CDR2 is SNEGSKA in the germline V gene (reference sequence). The CDR3 sequence is 12 residues long. The CDR3 coding sequence is TGCAGTGCGTATAGTGGATTGATAGAGCAGTTCTTC. Encoded protein: CSAYSGLIEQFF.

This sequence joins TRBV4-3 and TRBJ2-1; D possibly corresponds to TRBD2 (6 bases). With 3 bases removed from V and 7 bases from J, the gap between germline ends came to 16 bases. The CDR3 covers 15 residues. Per the germline V gene, CDR1 is LGHNA and CDR2 is YSLEER. CDR3 protein: CASSHDLSSGNEQFF. The CDR3 DNA sequence: TGCGCCAGCAGCCACGATCTGTCCAGCGGGAATGAGCAGTTCTTC.

This clonotype has a handful of counts. V gene TRBV7-2 combines with J gene TRBJ2-7, with unresolved D. CDR1 SGHTA and CDR2 FQGNSA come from the germline V gene. This CDR3 is 14 amino acids long. V lost 1 base and J 3 bases, leaving 10 bases between the germline ends. The CDR3 here is CASSLVITDYEQYF. CDR3 nucleotide sequence: TGTGCCAGCAGCTTAGTTATCACGGACTACGAGCAGTACTTC. Filled out from reference TRBV7-2 and TRBJ2-7, the complete variable domain reads GAGVSQSPSNKVTEKGKDVELRCDPISGHTALYWYRQSLGQGLEFLIYFQGNSAPDKSGLPSDRFSAERTGGSVSTLTIQRTQQEDSAVYLCASSLVITDYEQYFGPGTRLTVT.

With respect to this clonotype: One junction end disagrees with the germline gene, perhaps due to a read error. The J gene is TRBJ2-1, the V gene TRBV6-2 or TRBV6-3; D may be TRBD1 (6 bases). Germline V gives CDR1 MNHEY, CDR2 SVGEGT. The CDR3 runs to 15 residues. Written as DNA, the CDR3 is TGTGCCAACAGTCGCCGTGGACAGTTCTACAATGAGCAGTTCTTC. Its translation is CANSRRGQFYNEQFF.

The rearrangement links TRBV20-1 to TRBJ1-2; weak D call: TRBD1 (5 bases). V was pared by 5 bases and J by 8 bases, with 18 bases between. This CDR3 comprises 13 residues. CDR1 is DFQATT, CDR2 SNEGSKA, per germline (reference sequence). The DNA of the CDR3 is TGCAGTGCTGTCATTCCAGACGCAGGGGGCTACACCTTC. Its protein product is CSAVIPDAGGYTF.

This clonotype was seen only once. Being one base from a much bigger clone, this may be a read error. The gene calls are TRBV12-3 or TRBV12-4 and TRBJ1-2, with a possible D match to TRBD1 (6 bases). This CDR3 comprises 13 residues. Trimming stripped 2 bases from V and 8 bases from J, with 12 bases between. The CDR3 DNA sequence: TGTGCCAGCAGTTTATTGGGGGCAGACGGCTACACCTTC. This translates into CASSLLGADGYTF.

This clonotype showed up just a few times. This chain uses TRBV6-6 with TRBJ2-5, with D perhaps TRBD1 (5 bases). The DNA end favors TRBJ2-7, so the J call may be wrong. The CDR3 spans 13 residues. CDR1 and CDR2 from the germline V gene are MNHNY and SVGAGI (reference sequence). The CDR3 sequence: CASSQDTGSEQYF. DNA for the CDR3: TGTGCCAGCAGCCAGGACACGGGCTCCGAGCAGTACTTC.